The present T cell receptor (beta chain) was sequenced within a study of OX40 agonist ivuxolimab in advanced cancers. Study observations and caveats: Which antigen the expanded peripheral T cells recognized is unknown.

Data came from immunoSEQ multiplex PCR; TCRdb stores just in-frame clones and leaves some out. Here the sample spans 60,000 to 75,000 clones, around 88% being singletons. J lost 4 bases, V lost 3 bases, and 6 bases had no gene match. This CDR3 has 16 residues. The germline V gene has CDR1 SGHAT and CDR2 FQNNGV. As to this clone: What it binds is unknown.

The receptor's source is an adult with an advanced solid tumor such as melanoma, head and neck, liver or kidney cancer. Sequenced material: CD4+ or CD8+ T cells sorted from blood, taken in a trial of the OX40 agonist ivuxolimab. V and J are TRBV11-2 and TRBJ1-6, with TRBD1 identical over 7 bases. The CDR3 sequence is CASSLGQSSYNSPLHF. The CDR3 region has the DNA TGTGCCAGCAGCTTGGGACAGTCTTCATATAATTCACCCCTCCACTTT.